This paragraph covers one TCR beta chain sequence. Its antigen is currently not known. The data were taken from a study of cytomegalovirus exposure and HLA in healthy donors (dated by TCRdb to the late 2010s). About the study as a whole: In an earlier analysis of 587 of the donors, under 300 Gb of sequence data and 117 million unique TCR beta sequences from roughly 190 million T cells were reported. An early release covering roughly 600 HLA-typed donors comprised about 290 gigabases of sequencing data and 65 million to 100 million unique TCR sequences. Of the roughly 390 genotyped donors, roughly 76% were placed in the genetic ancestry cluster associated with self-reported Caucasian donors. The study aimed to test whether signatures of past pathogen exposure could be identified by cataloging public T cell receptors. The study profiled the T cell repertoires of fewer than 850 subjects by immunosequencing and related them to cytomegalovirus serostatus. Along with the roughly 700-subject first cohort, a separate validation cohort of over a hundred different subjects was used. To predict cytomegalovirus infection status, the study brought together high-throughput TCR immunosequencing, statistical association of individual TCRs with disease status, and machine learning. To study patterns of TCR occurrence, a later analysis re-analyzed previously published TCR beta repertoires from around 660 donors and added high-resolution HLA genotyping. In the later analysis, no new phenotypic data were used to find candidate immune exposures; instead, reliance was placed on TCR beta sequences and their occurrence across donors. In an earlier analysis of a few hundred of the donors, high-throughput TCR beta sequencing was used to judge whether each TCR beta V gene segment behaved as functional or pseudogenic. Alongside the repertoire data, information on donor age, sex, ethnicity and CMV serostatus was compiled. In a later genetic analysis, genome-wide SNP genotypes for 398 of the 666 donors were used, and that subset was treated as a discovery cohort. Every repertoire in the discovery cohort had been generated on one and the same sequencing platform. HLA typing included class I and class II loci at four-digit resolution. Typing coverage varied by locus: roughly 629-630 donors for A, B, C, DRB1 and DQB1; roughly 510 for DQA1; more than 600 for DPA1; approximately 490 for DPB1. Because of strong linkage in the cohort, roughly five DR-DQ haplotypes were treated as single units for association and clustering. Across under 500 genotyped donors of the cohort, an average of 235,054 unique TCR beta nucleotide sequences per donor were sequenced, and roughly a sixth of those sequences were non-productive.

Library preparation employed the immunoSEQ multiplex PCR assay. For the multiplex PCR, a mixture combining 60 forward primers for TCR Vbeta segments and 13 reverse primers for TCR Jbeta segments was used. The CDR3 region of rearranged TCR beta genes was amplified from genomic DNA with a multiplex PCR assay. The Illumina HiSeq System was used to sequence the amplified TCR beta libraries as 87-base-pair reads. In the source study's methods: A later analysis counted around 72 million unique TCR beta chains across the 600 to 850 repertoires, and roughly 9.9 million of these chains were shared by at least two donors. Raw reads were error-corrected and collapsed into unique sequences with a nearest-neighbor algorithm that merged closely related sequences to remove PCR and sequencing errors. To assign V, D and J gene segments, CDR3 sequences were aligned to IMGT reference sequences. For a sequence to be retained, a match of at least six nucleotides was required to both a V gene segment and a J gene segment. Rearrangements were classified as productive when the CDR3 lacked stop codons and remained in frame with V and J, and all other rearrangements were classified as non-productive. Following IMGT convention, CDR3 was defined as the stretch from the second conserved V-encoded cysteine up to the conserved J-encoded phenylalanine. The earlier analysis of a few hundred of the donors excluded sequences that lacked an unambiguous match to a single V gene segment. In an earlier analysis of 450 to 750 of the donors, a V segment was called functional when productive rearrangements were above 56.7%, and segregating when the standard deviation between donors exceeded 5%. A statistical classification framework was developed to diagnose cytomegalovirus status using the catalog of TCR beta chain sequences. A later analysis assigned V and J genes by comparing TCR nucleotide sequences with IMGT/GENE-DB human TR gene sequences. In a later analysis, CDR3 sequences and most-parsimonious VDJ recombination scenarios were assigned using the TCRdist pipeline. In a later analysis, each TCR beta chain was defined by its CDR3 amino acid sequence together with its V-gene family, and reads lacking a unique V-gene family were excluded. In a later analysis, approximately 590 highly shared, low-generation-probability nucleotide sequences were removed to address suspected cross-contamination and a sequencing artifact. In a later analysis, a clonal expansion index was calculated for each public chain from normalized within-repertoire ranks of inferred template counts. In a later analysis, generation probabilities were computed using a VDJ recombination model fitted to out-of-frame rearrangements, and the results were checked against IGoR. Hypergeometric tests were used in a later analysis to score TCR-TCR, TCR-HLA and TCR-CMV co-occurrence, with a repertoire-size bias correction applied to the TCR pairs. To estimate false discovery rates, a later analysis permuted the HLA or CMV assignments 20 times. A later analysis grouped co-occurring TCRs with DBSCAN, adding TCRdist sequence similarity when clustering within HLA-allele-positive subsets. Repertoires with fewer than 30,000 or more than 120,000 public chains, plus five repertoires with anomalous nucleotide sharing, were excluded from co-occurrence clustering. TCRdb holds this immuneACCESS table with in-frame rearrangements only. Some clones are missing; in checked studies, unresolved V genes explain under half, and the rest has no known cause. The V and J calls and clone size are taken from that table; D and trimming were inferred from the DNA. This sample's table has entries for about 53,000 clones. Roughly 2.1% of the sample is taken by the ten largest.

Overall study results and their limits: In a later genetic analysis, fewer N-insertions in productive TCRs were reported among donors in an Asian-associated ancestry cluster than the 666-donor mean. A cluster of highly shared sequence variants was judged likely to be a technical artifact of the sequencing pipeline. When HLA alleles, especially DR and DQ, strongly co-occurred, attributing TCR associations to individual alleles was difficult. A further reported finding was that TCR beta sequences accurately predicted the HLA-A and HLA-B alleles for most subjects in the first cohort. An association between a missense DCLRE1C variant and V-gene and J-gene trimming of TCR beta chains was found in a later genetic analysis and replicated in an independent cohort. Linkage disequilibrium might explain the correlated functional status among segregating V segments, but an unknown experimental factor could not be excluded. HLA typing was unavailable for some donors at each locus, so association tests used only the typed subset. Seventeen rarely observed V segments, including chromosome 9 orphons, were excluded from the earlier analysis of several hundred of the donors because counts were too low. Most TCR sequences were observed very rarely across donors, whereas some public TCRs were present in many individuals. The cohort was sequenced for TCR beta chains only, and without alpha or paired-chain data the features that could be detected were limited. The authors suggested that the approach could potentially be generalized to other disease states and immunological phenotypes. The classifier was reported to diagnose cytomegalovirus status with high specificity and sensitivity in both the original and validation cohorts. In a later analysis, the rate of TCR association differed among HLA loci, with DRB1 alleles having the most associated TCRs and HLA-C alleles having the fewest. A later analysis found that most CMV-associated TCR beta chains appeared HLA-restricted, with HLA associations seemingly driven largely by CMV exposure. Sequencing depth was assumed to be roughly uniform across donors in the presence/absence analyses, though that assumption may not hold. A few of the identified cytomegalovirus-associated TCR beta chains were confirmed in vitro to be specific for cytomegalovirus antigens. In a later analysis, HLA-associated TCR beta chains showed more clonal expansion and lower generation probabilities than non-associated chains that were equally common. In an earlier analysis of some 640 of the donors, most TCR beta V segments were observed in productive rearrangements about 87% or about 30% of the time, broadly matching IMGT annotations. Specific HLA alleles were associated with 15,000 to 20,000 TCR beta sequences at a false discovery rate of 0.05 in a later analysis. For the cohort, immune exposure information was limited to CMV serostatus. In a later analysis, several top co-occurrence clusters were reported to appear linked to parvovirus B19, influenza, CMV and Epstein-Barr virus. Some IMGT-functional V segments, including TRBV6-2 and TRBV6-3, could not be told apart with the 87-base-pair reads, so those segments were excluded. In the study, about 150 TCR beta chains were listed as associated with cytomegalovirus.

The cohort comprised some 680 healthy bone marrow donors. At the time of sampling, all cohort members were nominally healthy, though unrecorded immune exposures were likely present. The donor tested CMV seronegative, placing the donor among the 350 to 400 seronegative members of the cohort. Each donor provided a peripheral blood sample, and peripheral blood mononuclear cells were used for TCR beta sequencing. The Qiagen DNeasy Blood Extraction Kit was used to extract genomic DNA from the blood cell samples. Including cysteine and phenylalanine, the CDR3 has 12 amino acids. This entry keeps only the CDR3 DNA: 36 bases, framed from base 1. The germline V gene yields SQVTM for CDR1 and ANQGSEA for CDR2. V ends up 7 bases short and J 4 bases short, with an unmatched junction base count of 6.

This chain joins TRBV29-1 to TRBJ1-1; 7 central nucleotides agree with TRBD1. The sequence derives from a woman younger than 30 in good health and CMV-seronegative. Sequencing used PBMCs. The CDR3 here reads CSALQGITEAFF. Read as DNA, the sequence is TGCAGCGCCCTACAGGGGATCACTGAAGCTTTCTTT.